A selection of T cell receptor beta chains follows, all from one sample in a study of CD8+ T cells in alopecia areata. Assay: immunoSEQ multiplex PCR; the TCRdb copy retains only in-frame clones and omits some. The sample holds about 260,000 clones, 60% seen once. The sample consisted of CD4+ T cells sorted from blood, taken at week 52, from a patient treated with tofacitinib. The receptors here all came from a human donor with alopecia areata. Both conserved end residues are part of each CDR3. The D gene is left open where the match is weak. Size is stated for part of the rows, as once, few or many counts, or as a class when the clone is expanded.

D gene	V gene	J gene	clone size	CDR3 DNA	CDR3 protein
NA	TRBV5-6	TRBJ1-2	NA	TGTGCCAGCACCTATCTATTTGGTTCTTATGGCTACACCTTC	CASTYLFGSYGYTF
TRBD1	TRBV4-2	TRBJ2-7	NA	TGTGCCAGCAGCCTCTACAGGGGCCACTACGAGCAGTACTTC	CASSLYRGHYEQYF
TRBD2	TRBV29-1	TRBJ2-5	once	TGCAGCGGGGGACTAGGACAAGAGACCCAGTACTTC	CSGGLGQETQYF
NA	TRBV20-1	TRBJ2-1	NA	TGCAGTGCTAGATCCCTCAATGAGCAGTTCTTC	CSARSLNEQFF
TRBD1	TRBV5-4	TRBJ1-2	few	TGTGCCAGCAGCTTGTCCCGACAGGGGAATTATGGCTACACCTTC	CASSLSRQGNYGYTF
NA	TRBV5-1	TRBJ1-1	NA	TGCGCCAGCAGCTATCTACTACAGGGGAACACTGAAGCTTTCTTT	CASSYLLQGNTEAFF
NA	TRBV29-1	TRBJ2-1	NA	TGCAGCGAGGCCACAGGGAATGAGCAGTTCTTC	CSEATGNEQFF
NA	TRBV29-1	TRBJ1-3	NA	TGCAGCGTTGAAGGGGCGCCGGGAAACACCATATATTTT	CSVEGAPGNTIYF
NA	TRBV4-1	TRBJ2-7	NA	TGCGCCAGCAGCCAAGATCAAGCCAGGTACGGGGAGCAGTACTTC	CASSQDQARYGEQYF
NA	TRBV30	TRBJ1-4	NA	TGTGCCTGGAGCAACGCAGTCGAAAAACTGTTTTTT	CAWSNAVEKLFF
TRBD2	TRBV9	TRBJ2-7	once	TGTGCCAGCAGCCTTTCCGGGACTAGCAGTAACGAGCAGTACTTC	CASSLSGTSSNEQYF
NA	TRBV30	TRBJ1-2	NA	TGTGCCTCGAACCGGGACCCCTCTAACTATGGCTACACCTTC	CASNRDPSNYGYTF
NA	TRBV30	TRBJ1-2	NA	TGTGCCTGGAGTGTCCCAGGGCTCGGGGGCTACACCTTC	CAWSVPGLGGYTF
NA	TRBV7-8	TRBJ2-7	few	TGTGCCAGCAGCCCTTGGGACACCTCCTACGAGCAGTACTTC	CASSPWDTSYEQYF
TRBD1	TRBV6-5	TRBJ2-7	NA	TGTGCCAGCAGCCCCTTCGGACAGGGAAAATACGAGCAGTACTTC	CASSPFGQGKYEQYF
TRBD2	TRBV7-9	TRBJ2-2	many	TGTGCCACCCAGTCTAGCGGTAACACCGGGGAGCTGTTTTTT	CATQSSGNTGELFF
NA	TRBV5-6	TRBJ2-5	NA	TGTGCCAGCAGAGAGATCGGGGGGCTAGGAGAGACCCAGTACTTC	CASREIGGLGETQYF
NA	TRBV29-1	TRBJ2-1	NA	TGCAGCGCCGCGAACCTAGCGAGGAGCTCCTACAATGAGCAGTTCTTC	CSAANLARSSYNEQFF
TRBD2	TRBV7-9	TRBJ2-1	NA	TGTGCCAGCAGCTTAGGTCGTCGGACTAGCGGTCCCAATGAGCAGTTCTTC	CASSLGRRTSGPNEQFF
NA	TRBV4-3	TRBJ2-7	once	TGCGCCAGCAGCCGACGGCCACAGGGTGAGGACGAGCAGTACTTC	CASSRRPQGEDEQYF
NA	TRBV11-1	TRBJ2-7	NA	TGTGCCAGCAGCGTCACCGGGGAAAAGGCCGAGCAGTACTTC	CASSVTGEKAEQYF
NA	TRBV9	TRBJ1-2	NA	TGTGCCAGCAGCGTAGGACAGCCTAACTATGGCTACACCTTC	CASSVGQPNYGYTF
TRBD2	TRBV30	TRBJ2-2	NA	TGTGCCTGGAGTGTACGTGGTAGCGGGGGTACCGGGGAGCTGTTTTTT	CAWSVRGSGGTGELFF
NA	TRBV15	TRBJ2-5	NA	TGTGCCACCAGCCGGGAAAGGGTTCGAGAGACCCAGTACTTC	CATSRERVRETQYF
NA	TRBV5-1	TRBJ1-1	once	TGCGCCAGCAGCTTGGCCAGCTTAAACACTGAAGCTTTCTTT	CASSLASLNTEAFF
NA	TRBV9	TRBJ2-3	few	TGTGCCAGCAGCGTAGGCGGTCGAGGCCGTGGGGATACGCAGTATTTT	CASSVGGRGRGDTQYF
NA	TRBV9	TRBJ2-7	NA	TGTGCCAGCAGCGTAGGACCGGGTAGCGAATACGAGCAGTACTTC	CASSVGPGSEYEQYF
NA	TRBV29-1	TRBJ2-3	few	TGCAGCGTTGGGGGGGAGGTTCGCACAGATACGCAGTATTTT	CSVGGEVRTDTQYF
NA	TRBV6-5	TRBJ1-4	once	TGTGCCAGCAGTTACCGAGGGGCGCGGGAAAAACTGTTTTTT	CASSYRGAREKLFF
NA	TRBV19	TRBJ1-1	few	TGTGCCAGTAGTTTTTTGGGGAATATTGAAGCTTTCTTT	CASSFLGNIEAFF
NA	TRBV10-3	TRBJ1-2	few	TGTGCCATCAGTGAGTCGAGGATGAACTATGGCTACACCTTC	CAISESRMNYGYTF
NA	TRBV29-1	TRBJ2-7	NA	TGCAGCGTTCAGCAAGTCTACGAGCAGTACTTC	CSVQQVYEQYF
NA	TRBV6-5	TRBJ1-4	NA	TGTGCCAGCAGGTCTGGTGAAAAACTGTTTTTT	CASRSGEKLFF
NA	TRBV5-1	TRBJ2-7	NA	TGCGCCAGCAGCTTCGGGGACATCATCGACGAGCAGTACTTC	CASSFGDIIDEQYF
NA	TRBV6-1	TRBJ2-2	NA	TGTGCCAGCACGAGGGACATCGGAACCGGGGAGCTGTTTTTT	CASTRDIGTGELFF
TRBD2	TRBV5-1	TRBJ2-1	NA	TGCGCCAGCAGCGTTCTCGGGGGGAGGATTTACAATGAGCAGTTCTTC	CASSVLGGRIYNEQFF
NA	TRBV6-5	TRBJ1-1	once	TGTGCCAGCTCCCTTGCCGGGACACGGGGGTCTGAAGCTTTCTTT	CASSLAGTRGSEAFF
TRBD1	TRBV5-4	TRBJ2-5	NA	TGTGCCAGCAGCGGGGGACAGGAAGAGACCCAGTACTTC	CASSGGQEETQYF
NA	TRBV30	TRBJ2-2	NA	TGTGCCTGGGCAGGGAACACCGGGGAGCTGTTTTTT	CAWAGNTGELFF
NA	TRBV5-1	TRBJ1-2	NA	TGCGCCAGCCGTCCCCAGGATGGGCGTTATGGCTACACCTTC	CASRPQDGRYGYTF
NA	TRBV15	TRBJ2-5	NA	TGTGCCACCAGCAGAGACCTTGGCCTCCCGGAGACCCAGTACTTC	CATSRDLGLPETQYF
NA	TRBV29-1	TRBJ1-2	NA	TGCAGCGTTGATGGGGGGTCCTATGGCTACACCTTC	CSVDGGSYGYTF
TRBD1	TRBV7-6	TRBJ1-3	NA	TGTGCCAGCAGCGGCAGGACAGGGGAGGACCGACACTCTGGAAACACCATATATTTT	CASSGRTGEDRHSGNTIYF
TRBD1	TRBV11-2	TRBJ2-3	few	TGTGCCAGTCAAGACAGGGACGAGACAGATACGCAGTATTTT	CASQDRDETDTQYF
NA	TRBV7-9	TRBJ2-1	NA	TGTGCCAGCAGCTTAGTTGGCAGCGCCTACAATGAGCAGTTCTTC	CASSLVGSAYNEQFF
NA	TRBV27	TRBJ1-6	NA	TGTGCCAGCAGTTTAAAAGGGAAGAATAATTCACCCCTCCACTTT	CASSLKGKNNSPLHF
NA	TRBV30	TRBJ1-4	NA	TGTGCCTGGAGTTTGGCCGGGAACCCAACTAATGAAAAACTGTTTTTT	CAWSLAGNPTNEKLFF
TRBD1	TRBV29-1	TRBJ2-1	NA	TGCAGCGTTGATCGACAGGGATTAGAGCAGTTCTTC	CSVDRQGLEQFF